Listed here are 22 T cell receptor beta chains from one sample, sequenced in a study of cytomegalovirus exposure and HLA in healthy donors. The PCR was carried out with 60 Vbeta primers and 13 Jbeta primers. Clones were sequenced by immunoSEQ multiplex PCR, and TCRdb holds only the in-frame ones, with some missing. Among some 150,000 clones listed, 75% to 90% were seen once. Sequences were obtained from PBMCs. The receptors come from a female donor in good health and CMV-seronegative.

This chain links TRBV2 with TRBJ1-5; tentative D call: TRBD1 (6 bases). The germline gives CDR1 SNHLY, CDR2 FYNNEI. The CDR3 has 14 residues. V was shortened by 6 bases and J by 3 bases, with 12 bases between the two germline ends. The CDR3 sequence: CASRENRDNQPQHF. CDR3 nucleotides: TGTGCCAGCAGGGAAAACAGGGACAATCAGCCCCAGCATTTT.

The chain recombines TRBV18 with TRBJ2-5, with 10 bases identical to TRBD2. CDR1 and CDR2 from the germline V gene are KGHSH and LQKENI. V gave up 3 bases and J gave up 3 bases; unmatched junction bases: 4. CDR3 length: 15 amino acids. CDR3 bases: TGTGCCAGCTCACCCCCGGGACTAGCGAAAGAGACCCAGTACTTC. Its translation is CASSPPGLAKETQYF.

The rearrangement links TRBV5-8 to TRBJ1-2; 7 positions agree with TRBD1. CDR1 SGHTS and CDR2 YDEGEE come from the germline V gene. J lost 5 bases, V lost 1 base, and 5 bases had no gene match. The CDR3 length is 14 residues. The CDR3 spells CASSLNRGNYGYTF. The CDR3, as DNA: TGTGCCAGCAGCTTGAACAGGGGCAATTATGGCTACACCTTC.

J is TRBJ2-5 and V is TRBV9; 10 positions match TRBD2. V lost 4 bases and J lost 3; bases outside the gene matches: 3. Germline-derived CDR1 and CDR2 are SGDLS and YYNGEE. The CDR3 runs to 14 residues. Here the CDR3 reads CASSLGLAEETQYF. Here the CDR3 DNA reads TGTGCCAGCAGCCTTGGACTAGCGGAAGAGACCCAGTACTTC.

This clone has just a few counts. V and J are TRBV5-1 and TRBJ2-7; TRBD1 might be the D (6 bases). This CDR3 has 14 amino acids. V gave up 0 bases and J gave up 6 bases, with 13 bases separating them. From germline, CDR1 is SGHRS and CDR2 YFSETQ. CDR3 nucleotide sequence: TGCGCCAGCAGCTTGGTAGGACAGCCGTCCGAGCAGTACTTC. Amino acid sequence: CASSLVGQPSEQYF.

The CDR3 region is CSVEVFAGTNYTGELFF. The CDR3 nucleotides read TGCAGCGTTGAAGTCTTCGCCGGGACTAACTACACCGGGGAGCTGTTTTTT. V and J are TRBV29-1 and TRBJ2-2; the match to TRBD2 covers 7 bases. This CDR3 has 17 residues. The V gene end was trimmed by 1 base and the J gene end by 3 bases; junction bases not matched to a gene: 11. The V gene's germline CDR1 is SQVTM and CDR2 ANQGSEA.

The V and J genes are TRBV30 and TRBJ1-4, with a weak D call TRBD1 (6 bases). V was cut by 0 bases and J by 5 bases, with 10 bases left in between. Germline loops: CDR1 GTSNPN, CDR2 SVGIG (reference sequence). The CDR3 is 14 amino acids. The CDR3 bases are TGTGCCTGGAGTGTAACAGGGCTGAATGAAAAACTGTTTTTT. This codes for CAWSVTGLNEKLFF.

This clone was observed once. The genes are TRBV9 and TRBJ2-7; D is possibly TRBD2 (6 bases). This CDR3 has 14 residues. CDR1 is SGDLS, CDR2 YYNGEE, per germline. The V gene lost 0 bases and the J gene lost 6 bases, with 13 bases spanning the gap. The CDR3 DNA reads TGTGCCAGCAGCGTAGCTGTGACTAGTAGCGAGCAGTACTTC. As protein: CASSVAVTSSEQYF.

This sequence joins TRBV28 and TRBJ1-1; D is unresolved. Per the germline V gene, CDR1 is MDHEN and CDR2 is SYDVKM. CDR3 length: 11 residues. V dropped 4 bases and J dropped 7 bases, with 7 bases sitting between them. The CDR3 spells CASSWRVEAFF. The CDR3 bases are TGTGCCAGCAGTTGGAGGGTTGAAGCTTTCTTT.

In DNA form, the CDR3 reads TGTGCCAGCAGCTTGCGGACTCCCACAGATACGCAGTATTTT. Residues: CASSLRTPTDTQYF. This chain uses TRBV5-6 with TRBJ2-3, with D maybe TRBD2 (5 bases). Germline V gives CDR1 SGHDT, CDR2 YYEEEE. V lost 1 base to trimming and J lost 2 bases, with 8 bases between them. The CDR3 runs 14 residues.

The chain recombines TRBV6-5 with TRBJ1-5; TRBD1 aligns across 9 bases. Unmatched junction bases numbered 3, after V lost 2 bases and J lost 4 bases. This CDR3 comprises 15 residues. Germline V lookup: CDR1 MNHEY, CDR2 SVGAGI. The CDR3 protein is CASSYGTGKNQPQHF. The DNA for the CDR3 is TGTGCCAGCAGTTACGGGACAGGGAAAAATCAGCCCCAGCATTTT.

The gene calls are TRBV5-1 and TRBJ2-7, with D possibly TRBD1 on 6 matching bases. Deletions cut 0 bases from V and 2 bases from J, with 9 bases between. Germline CDR1 is SGHRS and CDR2 is YFSETQ. This CDR3 region has 14 residues. The CDR3 loop is CASSLVGQTYEQYF. CDR3 nucleotide sequence: TGCGCCAGCAGCTTGGTCGGACAGACCTACGAGCAGTACTTC.

The rearrangement links TRBV16 to TRBJ2-6, with D perhaps TRBD2 (5 bases). With 4 bases removed from V and 2 bases from J, the gap between germline ends came to 6 bases. Germline-derived CDR1 and CDR2 are KGHSY and FQNENV. The CDR3 spans 14 residues. CDR3 region: CASSLLAGANVLTF. The CDR3, as DNA: TGTGCCAGCAGCCTACTAGCTGGGGCCAACGTCCTGACTTTC.

The V gene is TRBV19, the J gene TRBJ1-5, with no clear D. The germline V and J ends were trimmed by 4 bases and 0 bases, with 10 bases remaining between them. This CDR3 contains 15 residues. In germline, CDR1 is LNHDA, CDR2 SQIVND (reference sequence). The CDR3 nucleotides read TGTGCCAGTAGTAATCGGCACTATAGCAATCAGCCCCAGCATTTT. Translated: CASSNRHYSNQPQHF.

The chain uses TRBV19 and TRBJ2-5; the D gene is possibly TRBD1 (6 bases). Germline-derived CDR1 and CDR2 are LNHDA and SQIVND (reference sequence). V was clipped by 3 bases and J by 6 bases, with 17 bases between them. This CDR3 spans 15 amino acids. The CDR3 bases are TGTGCCAGTAGTATGGTGGCAGGGGAGACAAAGACCCAGTACTTC. It is translated as CASSMVAGETKTQYF.

This rearrangement joins TRBV6-6 to TRBJ1-1, with 7 nucleotides matching TRBD1. The trim removed 7 bases at V and 2 bases at J, leaving 10 bases unmatched. CDR3 length equals 15 residues. Germline V gene data show CDR1 as MNHNY and CDR2 as SVGAGI (reference sequence). CDR3 nucleotides: TGTGCCAGCATCGCCCTCCGGGACAGAAACACTGAAGCTTTCTTT. It translates to CASIALRDRNTEAFF.

This chain uses TRBV9 with TRBJ2-7; TRBD2 agrees at 13 bases. V dropped 4 bases and J dropped 4; count of bases not matched to a gene: 8. The CDR3 covers 16 residues. From germline, CDR1 is SGDLS and CDR2 YYNGEE. CDR3 in amino acids: CASSHTRTSGSYEQYF. The CDR3 nucleotides read TGTGCCAGCAGCCATACCCGGACTAGCGGGAGTTACGAGCAGTACTTC. The full variable domain, with the rest looked up from reference TRBV9 and TRBJ2-7, is DSGVTQTPKHLITATGQRVTLRCSPRSGDLSVYWYQQSLDQGLQFLIQYYNGEERAKGNILERFSAQQFPDLHSELNLSSLELGDSALYFCASSHTRTSGSYEQYFGPGTRLTVT.

The V gene is TRBV6-4, the J gene TRBJ1-2, with 8 bases matching TRBD1. This CDR3 contains 15 residues. Trimming removed 0 bases from V and 4 bases from J; junction bases left unmatched: 4. Per the germline V gene, CDR1 is MRHNA and CDR2 is SNTAGT. The CDR3 is CASSDSWTGPYGYTF. DNA of the CDR3: TGTGCCAGCAGTGACTCATGGACAGGGCCCTATGGCTACACCTTC.

This clone turned up a few times. This chain uses TRBV7-9 with TRBJ1-1; 10 nucleotides agree with TRBD1. Germline values: CDR1 SEHNR, CDR2 FQNEAQ (reference sequence). The CDR3 loop spans 15 amino acids. The junction had 5 bases not matched to a gene; V was cut back by 4 bases and J by 3 bases. This CDR3 is CASSSGTGVHTEAFF. Here the CDR3 DNA reads TGTGCCAGCAGCTCCGGGACAGGGGTTCACACTGAAGCTTTCTTT.

This clone has just a few counts. This chain connects TRBV15 to TRBJ2-7, with D perhaps TRBD2 (6 bases). The CDR3 totals 14 residues. Germline CDR1 is LNHNV and CDR2 is YYDKDF (reference sequence). Trimming removed 3 bases from V and 0 bases from J, with 9 bases in between. DNA of the CDR3: TGTGCCACCAGCAGCCCGGGGGTCTCCTACGAGCAGTACTTC. The encoded protein is CATSSPGVSYEQYF.

This clone appeared once. This rearrangement joins TRBV27 to TRBJ1-2, with 8 bases that match TRBD1. The germline gives CDR1 MNHEY, CDR2 SMNVEV (reference sequence). The CDR3 consists of 14 residues. V dropped 5 bases and J dropped 4; count of bases not matched to a gene: 6. CDR3 nucleotides: TGTGCCAGCAGTATCGACAGGGGAGTCTATGGCTACACCTTC. The encoded protein is CASSIDRGVYGYTF.

This chain uses TRBV28 with TRBJ2-7; 9 bases fit TRBD2. Germline loops: CDR1 MDHEN, CDR2 SYDVKM. J gave up 0 bases and V 8 bases, and 5 bases lay outside the gene matches. This CDR3 is 14 amino acids long. The CDR3 sequence is CASEAGGNSYEQYF. For the CDR3, the DNA is TGTGCCAGCGAAGCGGGGGGCAACTCCTACGAGCAGTACTTC.